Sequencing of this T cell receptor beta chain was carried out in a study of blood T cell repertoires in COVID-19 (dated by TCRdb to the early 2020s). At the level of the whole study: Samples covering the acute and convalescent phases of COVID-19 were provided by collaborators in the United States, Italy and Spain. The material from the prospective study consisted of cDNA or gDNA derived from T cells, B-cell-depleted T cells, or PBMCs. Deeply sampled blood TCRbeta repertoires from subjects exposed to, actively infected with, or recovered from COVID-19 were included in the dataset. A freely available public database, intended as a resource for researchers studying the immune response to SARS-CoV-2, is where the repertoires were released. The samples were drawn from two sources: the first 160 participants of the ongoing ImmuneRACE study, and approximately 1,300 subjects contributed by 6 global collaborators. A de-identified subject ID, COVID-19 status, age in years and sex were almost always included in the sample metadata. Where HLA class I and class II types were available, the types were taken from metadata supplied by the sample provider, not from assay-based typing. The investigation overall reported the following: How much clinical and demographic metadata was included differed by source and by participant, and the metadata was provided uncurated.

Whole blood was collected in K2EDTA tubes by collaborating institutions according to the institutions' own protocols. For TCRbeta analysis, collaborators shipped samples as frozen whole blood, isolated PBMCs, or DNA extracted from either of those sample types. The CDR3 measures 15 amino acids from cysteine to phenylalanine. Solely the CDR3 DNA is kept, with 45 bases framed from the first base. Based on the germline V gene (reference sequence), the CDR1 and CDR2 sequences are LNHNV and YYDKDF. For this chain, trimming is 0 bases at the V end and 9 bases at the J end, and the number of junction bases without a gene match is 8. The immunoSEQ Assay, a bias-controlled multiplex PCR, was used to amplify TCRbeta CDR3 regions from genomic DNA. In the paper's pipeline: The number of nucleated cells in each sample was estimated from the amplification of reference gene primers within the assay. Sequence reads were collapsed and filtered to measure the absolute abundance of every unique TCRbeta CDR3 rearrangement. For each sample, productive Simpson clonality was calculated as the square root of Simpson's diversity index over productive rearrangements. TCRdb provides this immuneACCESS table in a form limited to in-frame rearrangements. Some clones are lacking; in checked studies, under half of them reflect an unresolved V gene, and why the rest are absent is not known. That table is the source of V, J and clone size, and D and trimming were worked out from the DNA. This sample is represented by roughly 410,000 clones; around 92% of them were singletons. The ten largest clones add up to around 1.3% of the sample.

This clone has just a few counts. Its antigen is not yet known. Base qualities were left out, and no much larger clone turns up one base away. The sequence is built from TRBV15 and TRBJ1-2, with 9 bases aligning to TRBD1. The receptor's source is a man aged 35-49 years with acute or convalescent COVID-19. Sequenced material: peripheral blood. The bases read TGTGCCACCAGCAGAGATGAGGGGACAGGGAGGAGCTACACCTTC. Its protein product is CATSRDEGTGRSYTF. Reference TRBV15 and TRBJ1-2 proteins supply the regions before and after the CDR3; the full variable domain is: DAMVIQNPRYQVTQFGKPVTLSCSQTLNHNVMYWYQQKSSQAPKLLFHYYDKDFNNEADTPDNFQSRRPNTSFCFLDIRSPGLGDTAMYLCATSRDEGTGRSYTFGSGTRLTVV.